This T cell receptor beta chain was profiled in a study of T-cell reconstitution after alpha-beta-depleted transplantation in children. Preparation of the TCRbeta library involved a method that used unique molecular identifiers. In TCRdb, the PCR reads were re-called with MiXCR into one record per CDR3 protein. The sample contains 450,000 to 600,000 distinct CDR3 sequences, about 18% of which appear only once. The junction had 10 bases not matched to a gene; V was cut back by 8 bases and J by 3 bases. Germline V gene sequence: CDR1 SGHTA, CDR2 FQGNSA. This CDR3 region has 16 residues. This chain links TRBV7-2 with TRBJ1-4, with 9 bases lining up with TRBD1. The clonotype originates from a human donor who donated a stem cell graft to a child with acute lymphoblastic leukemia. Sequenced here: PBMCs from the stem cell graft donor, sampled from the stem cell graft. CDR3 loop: CASLDRGRLANEKLFF. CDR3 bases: TGTGCCAGCTTGGACAGGGGACGTTTGGCTAATGAAAAACTGTTTTTT.